The T cell receptor (beta chain) under discussion was sequenced for a study of response to subunit inactivated influenza vaccine. V shed 3 bases and J shed 2 bases, with 8 bases lying between them. From germline, CDR1 is MDHEN and CDR2 SYDVKM. This CDR3 contains 14 residues. A single record per CDR3 protein comes from TCRdb applying MiXCR to the RT-PCR reads. The data show almost 250,000 distinct CDR3 sequences, with about 12% seen just once and approximately 8.4% held by the top ten. Whole-study findings and limits: Authors proposed each seasonal influenza vaccination draws in few new T cells.

Note on this clonotype: Its specificity is unknown.

Sequencing used non-naive T cells sorted from PBMCs, obtained 14 to 15 days before vaccination. The TCR originated in a middle-aged man who received an inactivated influenza vaccine. The chain joins TRBV28 to TRBJ1-3, with D uncertain. The CDR3 reads CASSFGGAGNTIYF. The CDR3 DNA is TGTGCCAGCAGTTTTGGAGGCGCTGGAAACACCATATATTTT. Together with reference TRBV28 and TRBJ1-3, the CDR3 gives the full variable domain: DVKVTQSSRYLVKRTGEKVFLECVQDMDHENMFWYRQDPGLGLRLIYFSYDVKMKEKGDIPEGYSVSREKKERFSLILESASTNQTSMYLCASSFGGAGNTIYFGEGSWLTVV.